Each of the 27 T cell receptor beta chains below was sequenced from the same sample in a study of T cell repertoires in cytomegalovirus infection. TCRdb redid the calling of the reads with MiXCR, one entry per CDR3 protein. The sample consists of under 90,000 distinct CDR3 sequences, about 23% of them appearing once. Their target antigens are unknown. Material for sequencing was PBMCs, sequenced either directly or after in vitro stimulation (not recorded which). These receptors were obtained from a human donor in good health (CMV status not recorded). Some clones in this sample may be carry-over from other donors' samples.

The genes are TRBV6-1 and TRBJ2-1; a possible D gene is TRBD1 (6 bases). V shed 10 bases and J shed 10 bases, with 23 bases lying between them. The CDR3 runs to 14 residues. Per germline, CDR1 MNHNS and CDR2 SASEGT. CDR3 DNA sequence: TGTGCCACCCAGGGGACGGCTAATAGGAAGGAGCAGTTCTTC. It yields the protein CATQGTANRKEQFF.

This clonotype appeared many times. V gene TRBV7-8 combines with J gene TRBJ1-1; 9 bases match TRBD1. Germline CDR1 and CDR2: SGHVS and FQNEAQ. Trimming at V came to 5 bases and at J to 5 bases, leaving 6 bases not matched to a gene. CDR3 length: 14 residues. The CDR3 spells CASSMRTGDTEAFF. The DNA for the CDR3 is TGTGCCAGCAGCATGCGGACAGGGGATACTGAAGCTTTCTTT.

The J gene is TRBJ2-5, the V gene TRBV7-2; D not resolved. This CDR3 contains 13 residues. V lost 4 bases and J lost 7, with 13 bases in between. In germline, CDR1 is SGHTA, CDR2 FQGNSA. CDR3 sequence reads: CASSSRGRATQYF. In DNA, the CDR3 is TGTGCCAGCAGCTCGCGCGGTAGGGCGACCCAGTACTTC.

CDR3 coding DNA: TGTGCCAGCAGCTTAAATATCTTTGGGGGGTTAGCCACAGATACGCAGTATTTT. As protein: CASSLNIFGGLATDTQYF. This chain links TRBV7-2 with TRBJ2-3; weak D call: TRBD2 (6 bases). V was shortened by 2 bases and J by 2 bases, with 20 bases between the two germline ends. CDR1 SGHTA and CDR2 FQGNSA come from the germline V gene. The CDR3 contains 18 residues.

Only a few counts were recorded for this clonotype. The CDR3 here is CASSLGSTREQYF. CDR3 bases: TGTGCCAGCAGTTTAGGTAGTACGAGGGAGCAGTACTTC. This chain connects TRBV28 to TRBJ2-7; the D is unclear. The CDR3 loop spans 13 amino acids. Per germline, CDR1 MDHEN and CDR2 SYDVKM. V was shortened by 2 bases and J by 7 bases, with 12 bases between the two germline ends.

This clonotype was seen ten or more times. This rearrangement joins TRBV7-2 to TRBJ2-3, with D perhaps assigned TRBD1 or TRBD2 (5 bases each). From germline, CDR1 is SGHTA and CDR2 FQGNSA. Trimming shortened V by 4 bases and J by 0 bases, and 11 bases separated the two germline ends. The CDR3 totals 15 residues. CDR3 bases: TGTGCCAGCAGCTGGGGGACCCTTAGCACAGATACGCAGTATTTT. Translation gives CASSWGTLSTDTQYF.

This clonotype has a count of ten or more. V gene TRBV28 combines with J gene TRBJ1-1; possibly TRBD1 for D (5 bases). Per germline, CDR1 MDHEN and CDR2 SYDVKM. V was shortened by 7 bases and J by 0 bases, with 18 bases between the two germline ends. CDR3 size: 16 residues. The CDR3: CASTPHGGPMNTEAFF. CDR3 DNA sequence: TGTGCCAGCACCCCCCACGGGGGACCCATGAACACTGAAGCTTTCTTT.

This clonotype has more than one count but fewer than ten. The CDR3 nucleotides read TGTGCCAGCAGCGCAGGGGGCCAAGTCGAGCAGTACGTC. It specifies CASSAGGQVEQYV. J is TRBJ2-7 and V is TRBV6-2 or TRBV6-3; 8 bases are shared with TRBD1. In germline, CDR1 is MNHEY, CDR2 SVGEGT. This CDR3 contains 13 residues. Unmatched junction bases numbered 7, after V lost 6 bases and J lost 6 bases.

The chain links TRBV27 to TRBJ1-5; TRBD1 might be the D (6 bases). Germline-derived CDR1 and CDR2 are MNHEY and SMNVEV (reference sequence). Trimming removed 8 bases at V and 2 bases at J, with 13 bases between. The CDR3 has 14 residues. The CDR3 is CASAPRQGNQPQHF. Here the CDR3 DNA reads TGTGCCAGCGCCCCACGACAGGGCAATCAGCCCCAGCATTTT.

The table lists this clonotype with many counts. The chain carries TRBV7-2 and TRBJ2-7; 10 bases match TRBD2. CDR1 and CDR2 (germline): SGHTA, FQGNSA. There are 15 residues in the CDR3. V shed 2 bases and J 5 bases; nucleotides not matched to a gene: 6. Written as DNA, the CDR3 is TGTGCCAGCAGCTTAACCGGGACTAGCGTTCACGAGCAGTACGTC. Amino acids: CASSLTGTSVHEQYV.

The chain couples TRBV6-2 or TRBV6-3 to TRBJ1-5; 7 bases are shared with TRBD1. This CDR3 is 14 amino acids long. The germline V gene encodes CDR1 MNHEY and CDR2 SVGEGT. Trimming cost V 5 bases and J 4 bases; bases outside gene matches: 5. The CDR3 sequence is CASSTTGQNQPQHF. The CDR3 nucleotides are TGTGCCAGCAGTACGACGGGACAGAATCAGCCCCAGCATTTT.

CDR3 residues: CATSVWAGRPGELFF. CDR3 DNA: TGTGCCACTTCCGTTTGGGCAGGTCGTCCCGGGGAGCTGTTTTTT. J is TRBJ2-2 and V is TRBV15; D remains ambiguous. Germline V gene sequence: CDR1 LNHNV, CDR2 YYDKDF (reference sequence). Trimming took off 9 bases at V and 6 bases at J, with 20 bases between the two ends. The CDR3 sequence is 15 residues long.

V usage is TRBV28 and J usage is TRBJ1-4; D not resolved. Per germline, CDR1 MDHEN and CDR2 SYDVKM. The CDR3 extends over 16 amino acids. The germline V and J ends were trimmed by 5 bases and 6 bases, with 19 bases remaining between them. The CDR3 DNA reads TGTGCCAGCAGTCTCAGTATAGCGGGAGGCCATGAAAAACTGTTTTTT. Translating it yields CASSLSIAGGHEKLFF.

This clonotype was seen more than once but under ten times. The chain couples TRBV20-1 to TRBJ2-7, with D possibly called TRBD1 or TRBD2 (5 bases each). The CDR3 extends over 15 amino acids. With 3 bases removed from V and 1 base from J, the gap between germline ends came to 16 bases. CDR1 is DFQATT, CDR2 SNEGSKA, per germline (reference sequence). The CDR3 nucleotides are TGCAGTGCTAGGGCTACGGTGGGGGTTTCCTACGAGCAGTACTTC. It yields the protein CSARATVGVSYEQYF.

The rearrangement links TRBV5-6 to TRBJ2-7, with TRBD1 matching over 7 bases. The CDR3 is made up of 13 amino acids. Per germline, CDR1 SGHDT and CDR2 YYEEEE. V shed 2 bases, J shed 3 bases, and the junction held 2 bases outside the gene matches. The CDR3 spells CASSLNRGYEQYF. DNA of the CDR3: TGTGCCAGCAGCTTAAACAGGGGCTACGAGCAGTACTTC.

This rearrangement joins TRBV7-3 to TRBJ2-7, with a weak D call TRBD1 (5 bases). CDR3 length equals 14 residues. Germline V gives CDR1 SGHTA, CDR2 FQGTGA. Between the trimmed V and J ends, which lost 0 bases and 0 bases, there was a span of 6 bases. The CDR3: CASSLTGVSYEQYF. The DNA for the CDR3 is TGTGCCAGCAGCTTAACAGGGGTCTCCTACGAGCAGTACTTC.

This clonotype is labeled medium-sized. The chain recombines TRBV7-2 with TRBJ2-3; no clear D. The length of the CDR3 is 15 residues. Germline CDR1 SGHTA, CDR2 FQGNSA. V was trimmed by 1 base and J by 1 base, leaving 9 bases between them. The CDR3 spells CASSLESRGTDTQYF. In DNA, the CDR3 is TGTGCCAGCAGCTTAGAATCTCGGGGCACAGATACGCAGTATTTT.

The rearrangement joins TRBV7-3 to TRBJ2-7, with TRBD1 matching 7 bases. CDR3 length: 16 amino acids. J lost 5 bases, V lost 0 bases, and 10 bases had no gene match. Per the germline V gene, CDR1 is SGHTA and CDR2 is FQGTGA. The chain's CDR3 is CASSLTGGQGVDEQYF. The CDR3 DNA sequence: TGTGCCAGCAGCTTAACAGGGGGCCAGGGGGTCGACGAGCAGTACTTC.

CDR3 protein: CASSTTGVPGELFF. CDR3 nucleotides: TGCGCCAGCAGCACAACAGGGGTACCCGGGGAGCTGTTTTTT. The chain recombines TRBV5-1 with TRBJ2-2, with TRBD1 matching over 7 bases. Germline CDR1 reads SGHRS; CDR2 reads YFSETQ. The ends lost 4 bases at V and 6 bases at J; junction bases unmatched: 6. CDR3 length: 14 amino acids. Drawing the rest from reference TRBV5-1 and TRBJ2-2, the complete variable domain is KAGVTQTPRYLIKTRGQQVTLSCSPISGHRSVSWYQQTPGQGLQFLFEYFSETQRNKGNFPGRFSGRQFSNSRSEMNVSTLELGDSALYLCASSTTGVPGELFFGEGSRLTVL.

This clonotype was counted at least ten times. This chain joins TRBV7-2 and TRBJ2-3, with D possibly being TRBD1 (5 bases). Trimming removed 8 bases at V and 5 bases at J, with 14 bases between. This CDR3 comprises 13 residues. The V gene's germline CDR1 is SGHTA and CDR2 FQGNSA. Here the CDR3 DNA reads TGTGCCAGCGAACCAAGTACAGGAGATACGCAGTATTTT. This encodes CASEPSTGDTQYF.

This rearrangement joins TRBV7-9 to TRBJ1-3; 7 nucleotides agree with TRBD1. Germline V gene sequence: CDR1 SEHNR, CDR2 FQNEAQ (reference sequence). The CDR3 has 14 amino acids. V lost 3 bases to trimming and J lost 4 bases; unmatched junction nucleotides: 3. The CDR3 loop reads CASSFGTDGNTIYF. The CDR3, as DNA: TGTGCCAGCAGCTTCGGGACAGACGGAAACACCATATATTTT.

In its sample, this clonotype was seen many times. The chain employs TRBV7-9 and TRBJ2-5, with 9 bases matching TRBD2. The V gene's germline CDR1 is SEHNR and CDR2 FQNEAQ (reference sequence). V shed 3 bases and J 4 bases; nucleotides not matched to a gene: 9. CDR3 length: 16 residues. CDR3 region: CASSLSRGRAGETQYF. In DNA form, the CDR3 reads TGTGCCAGCAGCTTGTCTCGCGGGAGGGCCGGAGAGACCCAGTACTTC.

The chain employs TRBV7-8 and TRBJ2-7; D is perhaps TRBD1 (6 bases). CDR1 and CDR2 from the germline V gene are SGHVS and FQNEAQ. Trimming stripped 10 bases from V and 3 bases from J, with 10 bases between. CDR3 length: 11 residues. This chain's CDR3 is CATRGGYEQYF. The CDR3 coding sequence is TGTGCCACCCGAGGGGGCTACGAGCAGTACTTC.

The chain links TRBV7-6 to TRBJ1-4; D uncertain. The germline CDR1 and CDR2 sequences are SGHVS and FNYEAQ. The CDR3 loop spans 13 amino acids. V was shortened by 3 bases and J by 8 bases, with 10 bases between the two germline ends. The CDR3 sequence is CASSLTGQEKLFF. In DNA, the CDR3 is TGTGCCAGCAGCTTGACCGGGCAAGAAAAACTGTTTTTT.

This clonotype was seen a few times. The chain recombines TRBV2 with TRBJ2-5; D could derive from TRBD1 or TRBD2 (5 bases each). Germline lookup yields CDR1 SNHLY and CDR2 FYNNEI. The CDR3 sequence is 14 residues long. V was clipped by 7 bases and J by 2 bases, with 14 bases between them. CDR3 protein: CASKRRDRQETQYF. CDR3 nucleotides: TGTGCCAGCAAGCGCCGGGACCGACAAGAGACCCAGTACTTC. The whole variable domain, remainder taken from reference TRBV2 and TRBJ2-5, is EPEVTQTPSHQVTQMGQEVILRCVPISNHLYFYWYRQILGQKVEFLVSFYNNEISEKSEIFDDQFSVERPDGSNFTLKIRSTKLEDSAMYFCASKRRDRQETQYFGPGTRLLVL.

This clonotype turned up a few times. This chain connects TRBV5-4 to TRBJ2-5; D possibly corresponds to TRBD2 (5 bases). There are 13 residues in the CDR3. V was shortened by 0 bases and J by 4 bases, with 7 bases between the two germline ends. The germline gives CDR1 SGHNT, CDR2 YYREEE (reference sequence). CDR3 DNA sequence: TGTGCCAGCAGCTTGGTCGGGATAGAGACCCAGTACTTC. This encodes CASSLVGIETQYF.

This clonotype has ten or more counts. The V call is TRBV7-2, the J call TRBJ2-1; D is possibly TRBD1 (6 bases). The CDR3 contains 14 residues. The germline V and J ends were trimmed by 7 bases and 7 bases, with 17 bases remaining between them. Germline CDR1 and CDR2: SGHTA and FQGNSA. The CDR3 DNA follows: TGTGCCAGCAAGCCCCGGCAGGGGAGAAATGAGCAGTTCTTC. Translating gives CASKPRQGRNEQFF.